The rows below give T cell receptor beta chains drawn from one sample of a study of cytotoxic CD8 clonotypes in ibrutinib-treated CLL. TCRdb keeps only in-frame clones here, not all; method: immunoSEQ multiplex PCR. The sample contains under 200,000 clones, 70% to 85% of which appear only once. The sequencing used PBMCs, collected after 12 months of ibrutinib treatment. These receptors were collected from a human donor with chronic lymphocytic leukemia. CDR3s leave out the opening cysteine and the closing phenylalanine or tryptophan.

cdr3_aa j_call v_call
ASSRGQENEKLF TRBJ1-4 TRBV7-9
ASSLSGTGGMDAF TRBJ1-1 TRBV28
ASTPRRATNEKLF TRBJ1-4 TRBV2
ASTVRRLGRLF TRBJ1-4 TRBV28
ASSQDRGQVYTEAF TRBJ1-1 TRBV4-3
ATRVQRGGMNTEAF TRBJ1-1 TRBV15
ASSPTAGNTEAF TRBJ1-1 TRBV18
ASRTWDSLNEQF TRBJ2-1 TRBV6-5
ASSQVDMGFTDTQY TRBJ2-3 TRBV4-1
ASSQDQGIGGYT TRBJ1-2 TRBV4-1
ASSVQQGTNTEAF TRBJ1-1 TRBV5-1
ASSQDPPPTPRDEQY TRBJ2-7 TRBV4-1
ASGAGYYNSPLH TRBJ1-6 TRBV7-9
ASSLAGFRQPQH TRBJ1-5 TRBV7-8
ASIRVGYTEAF TRBJ1-1 TRBV6-5
ASRARGRGETQY TRBJ2-5 TRBV19
ASSGGGGRNTIY TRBJ1-3 TRBV9
ASSPRDTFYGYT TRBJ1-2 TRBV27
AISHTSGTTVSYEQY TRBJ2-7 TRBV10-3
ATSPRPLSGNTIY TRBJ1-3 TRBV15
ASSSTGYGYEQY TRBJ2-7 TRBV28
ASSLEVARGSGNTIY TRBJ1-3 TRBV7-2
ASSRFGREQLF TRBJ1-4 TRBV4-3
ASSFPGGYEQY TRBJ2-7 TRBV6-5
ASRPSGAYEQY TRBJ2-7 TRBV28
ASSVVGGPDTQY TRBJ2-3 TRBV25-1
ASSKPPGQGYGYT TRBJ1-2 TRBV6-1
ASSQISGETTEAF TRBJ1-1 TRBV5-6
ASAGQSNEKLF TRBJ1-4 TRBV2
AISDSYEQY TRBJ2-7 TRBV10-3
ASSVAGLSNYGYT TRBJ1-2 TRBV9
ASSLTSGRAIGELF TRBJ2-2 TRBV14
AWRGTRVSTGELF TRBJ2-2 TRBV30
ASSLPSGGRNYGYT TRBJ1-2 TRBV5-5
ASSQGTGIYTGELF TRBJ2-2 TRBV4-3
ASSPGGGGGPVGRQETQY TRBJ2-5 TRBV4-3
ASRSDGPGGQPQH TRBJ1-5 TRBV2
ASSPGGTREF TRBJ2-1 TRBV7-8
ASSNAEAGEQY TRBJ2-7 TRBV6-4
AWGTGGAHEQY TRBJ2-7 TRBV30
ASRGGLTSTDTQY TRBJ2-3 TRBV28
ASSHNRDRGIGYEQY TRBJ2-7 TRBV7-9
ASSLTGESYNEQF TRBJ2-1 TRBV7-2
AWSLGGGTGEQY TRBJ2-7 TRBV30
ASSPSGDTQY TRBJ2-3 TRBV6-5
ASSVSASGIHEQF TRBJ2-1 TRBV9
ASSFPGAGTQY TRBJ2-3 TRBV13
ASSPDRGNTGELF TRBJ2-2 TRBV7-9
ASSYSMAGYEQY TRBJ2-7 TRBV6-5
ASSRREQNTEAF TRBJ1-1 TRBV5-4
ASSPLQGGFTEAF TRBJ1-1 TRBV7-2
ASSSTGYRGTDTQY TRBJ2-3 TRBV13
ASSQVGWSTDTQY TRBJ2-3 TRBV4-1
SATRKVEQY TRBJ2-7 TRBV20-1
ASSLYIYSGEKLF TRBJ1-4 TRBV7-2
AISERTSGLQETQY TRBJ2-5 TRBV10-3
ASSPQGDHNEQF TRBJ2-1 TRBV19
ASSQDGGGAVEQF TRBJ2-1 TRBV14
ASSQQGVGTQY TRBJ2-5 TRBV4-1
ASSFEAYNEQF TRBJ2-1 TRBV7-9